This T cell receptor (beta chain) is from a study of PD-1 blockade in classical Hodgkin lymphoma. Study-wide context: On a schedule of every 2 weeks, patients received nivolumab 3 mg/kg intravenously.

About this clone itself: The antigen remains undetermined.

Every patient had relapsed following autologous stem cell transplantation, and cohorts differed in brentuximab vedotin exposure. Study findings and constraints: Repertoire differences lack defined causes, possibly disease activity or prior therapy. Newly diagnosed patients had diversity similar to the baseline diversity of complete responders. A significant rise in TCR diversity was seen by C4D1 for CD4+ cells but not for CD8+ cells.

Some clones are missing from TCRdb's copy, which holds only in-frame ones; the method was immunoSEQ multiplex PCR. The data show more than 140,000 clones, with 78% seen just once and roughly 9.2% held by the top ten. The germline gives CDR1 SNHLY, CDR2 FYNNEI. V was trimmed by 5 bases and J by 0 bases, leaving 10 bases between them. CDR3 length: 14 residues. The starting material was peripheral blood mononuclear cells (PBMCs), obtained before the second cycle of nivolumab. The source is a human donor with classical Hodgkin lymphoma. The chain employs TRBV2 and TRBJ1-2, with D perhaps matching TRBD1 (6 bases). CDR3 sequence reads: CASSPQGANYGYTF. DNA for the CDR3: TGTGCCAGCAGTCCACAGGGAGCTAACTATGGCTACACCTTC.